The sequence of this TCR beta chain was determined in a study of blood T cell repertoires in COVID-19. Study context: Whether acute or convalescent, the COVID-19 samples came from the United States, Italy and Spain. The analysed material was cDNA or gDNA that came from T cells, B-cell-depleted T cells, or PBMCs.

Method: immunoSEQ multiplex PCR; TCRdb's copy keeps in-frame clones and lacks some. The sample records 200,000 to 250,000 clones, under 90% being singletons. Living in under 30 US areas, the participants were between roughly 18 and 95 years of age. Assignment of participants to cohorts was predicated upon participant-reported clinical history. This clone was seen only once. V was cut by 1 base and J by 0 bases, with 17 bases left in between. This CDR3 is built from 19 residues. Germline CDR1 and CDR2: SGHNT and YYREEE (reference sequence). The chain links TRBV5-4 to TRBJ2-6, with D possibly TRBD1 on 5 matching bases. Sample: PBMCs or T cells enriched from blood (not recorded which). This clonotype was obtained from a man between 35 and 55 years old who had recovered from COVID-19. CDR3 in amino acids: CASSLWGRPLFSGANVLTF. In nucleotides, the CDR3 is TGTGCCAGCAGCTTGTGGGGCAGGCCCCTCTTCTCTGGGGCCAACGTCCTGACTTTC.